The subject of this entry is one T cell receptor beta chain. The antigen this receptor binds is unknown. Per-base quality was not reported, and no clone a single base away is much larger than it. The data originate from a study of T-cell memory formation after mild COVID-19 (dated by TCRdb to 2020 to 2023). Background on the whole study: TCR sequence clusters from the two donors were largely donor specific. In a couple of donors, T-cell clones that expanded and contracted after mild COVID-19 were tracked by sequencing TCRalpha and TCRbeta repertoires over time. The cohort was made up of two young adult volunteers, one female and one male, who were previously healthy.

Study-wide conclusions, independent of this receptor: The detection of some responding clones in pre-infection memory suggests that pre-existing cross-reactive memory T cells joined the SARS-CoV-2 response. Balanced CD4/CD8 phenotypes were observed for clones contracting from day 15 to 85, whereas a bias towards CD4+ was observed for a second wave of clones expanding from day 15 to 37. The second-wave clones that peaked on day 37 were not confirmed to be SARS-CoV-2 specific. Contracting CD4+ clones were located mainly in the CM and EM memory subsets, whereas CD8+ clones were found to be enriched in EMRA. Only a couple of mild cases were covered by the study, and larger cohorts that include severe cases with pre-infection samples were considered necessary.

TCRdb lists the instrument as Illumina NovaSeq 6000. TCRalpha and TCRbeta cDNA libraries were built by 5'RACE with constant-segment primers, adding sample barcodes and unique molecular identifiers. Trizol reagent was used to extract RNA from every sample. Library amplification was performed in two PCR steps, and a second sample barcode and Illumina TruSeq adapters were introduced in the second step. Sequencing of the libraries was done on an Illumina NovaSeq, producing 2 x 150 bp paired-end reads. In the original analysis: With migec v1.2.7, reads were demultiplexed and then collapsed into UMI-guided consensus sequences. Using mixcr v2.1.11, the UMI consensuses were aligned to TRA and TRB V and J templates and assembled into clonotypes. A clonotype was counted as expanded or contracted only if both edgeR and NoisET called the change significant, with noise models trained on biological replicates. edgeR calls used a false discovery rate-adjusted p below 0.01 and a log2 fold-change threshold of 1. As an exploratory analysis of dynamics, max-normalized trajectories of the 1000 most abundant clonotypes were examined with PCA combined with hierarchical clustering. Separately sequenced CD4+ and CD8+ repertoires were used to assign a CD4 or CD8 phenotype to each responding clone. TCRdb itself trimmed the public reads at Q25 with fastp, ran MiXCR and retained productive beta chains. Each CDR3 protein appears once, grouped with its most common genes and DNA. It is TCRdb's table, rather than the study itself, that gives the V and J calls and clone size. A total of about 420,000 distinct CDR3 sequences appear in this sample, 20% to 30% of them only once. The ten largest clonotypes hold around 13% of the sample.

From its cysteine to its phenylalanine, the CDR3 spans 14 amino acids. The CDR3 DNA has 42 bases and is translated from base 1. Trimming costs V 6 bases and J 4 bases, and their ends lie 17 bases apart. CDR1 and CDR2 are drawn from the germline V gene (reference sequence): DFQATT, SNEGSKA. Ficoll-Paque density gradient centrifugation was used to isolate PBMCs. Sequencing was carried out using PBMCs or a T cell subset sorted from them (not recorded which). The receptor's source is an adult woman who had mild COVID-19 (a few samples of this study predate the infection). The sample titles of this study are shuffled in the database, so cell type and time point are left out; the donor was told from shared clones. This chain is built from TRBV20-1 and TRBJ2-3, with the D call tentatively TRBD1 or TRBD2, each fitting 5 bases. At the DNA level, the sequence is TGCAGTGCCCCCAGGGCGGGCCGCGCAGATACGCAGTATTTT. This codes for CSAPRAGRADTQYF.